This T cell receptor beta chain was captured by sequencing in a study of T-cell memory formation after mild COVID-19. Study context: For the most part, TCR clusters were specific to one donor.

TCRdb reprocessed the 5' RACE reads with MiXCR, giving one entry per CDR3 protein. This table holds roughly 150,000 distinct CDR3 sequences, about 14% found once. Trimming pared 4 bases from V and 6 bases from J, leaving 9 bases between. The CDR3 consists of 13 residues. Per the germline V gene, CDR1 is KGHDR and CDR2 is SFDVKD. Sequencing used PBMCs or a T cell subset sorted from them (not recorded which). This TCR was recovered from an adult woman who had mild COVID-19 (a few samples of this study predate the infection). Cell type and time point are not known. V usage is TRBV24-1 and J usage is TRBJ2-1; D may be TRBD1 (6 bases). The DNA for the CDR3 is TGTGCCACCAGTGACTTAGGGGGCAATGAGCAGTTCTTC. This gives the protein CATSDLGGNEQFF.